This entry features one T cell receptor beta chain sequence. Between the trimmed V and J ends, which lost 1 base and 6 bases, there was a span of 10 bases. CDR1 and CDR2 from the germline V gene are GTSNPN and SVGIG (reference sequence). The CDR3 is made up of 13 amino acids. A history of autoimmune disease or systemic immunosuppression excluded patients. The method was immunoSEQ multiplex PCR; TCRdb's version includes in-frame clones alone and lacks a portion of them. The sample contains 90,000 to 120,000 clones, 75% to 95% of which appear only once. This entry is derived from a study of OX40 agonist ivuxolimab in advanced cancers.

Sequenced material: CD4+ or CD8+ T cells sorted from blood, taken in a trial of the OX40 agonist ivuxolimab. The rearrangement joins TRBV30 to TRBJ2-1; D gene unclear. The TCR sequence derives from an adult with an advanced solid tumor such as melanoma, head and neck, liver or kidney cancer. This chain's CDR3 is CAWSETRVNEQFF. The CDR3 nucleotides are TGTGCCTGGAGTGAGACTCGGGTCAATGAGCAGTTCTTC.